This T cell receptor beta chain emerged from a study of patients and donors after allogeneic stem cell transplantation. Each CDR3 protein is one row after TCRdb ran MiXCR on the RT-PCR reads. The sample lists approximately 38,000 distinct CDR3 sequences; 25% to 35% were seen once. The clonotype originates from a human donor who was either an allogeneic HSCT recipient or a stem cell or donor lymphocyte infusion donor (not recorded which). It is not recorded whose cells these are; they may come from a transplant donor. Sequenced input: blood, either unsorted or a sorted T cell fraction (not recorded which).

For the CDR3, the DNA is TGCGCCAGCAGCTTGGCCCTCGGTATTTTATATGGCTACACCTTC. It translates to CASSLALGILYGYTF. The J gene is TRBJ1-2, the V gene TRBV5-1; D uncertain. Trimming took off 0 bases at V and 5 bases at J, with 14 bases between the two ends. The V gene's germline CDR1 is SGHRS and CDR2 YFSETQ. This CDR3 has 15 amino acids.